A selection of T cell receptor beta chains follows, all from one sample in a study of immune cell composition in non-small cell lung cancer. Only in-frame clones appear in the TCRdb table, and some are missing; sequencing was by immunoSEQ multiplex PCR. The table includes some 6,600 clones, 78% detected once. Sequenced: lung tumor tissue. These receptors all come from a human donor with non-small cell lung cancer. Each CDR3 is given with its conserved first and last residue.

CSVTDSAEAFF	TRBV20-1
CASSPQTGEDTQYF	TRBV18
CASSRGTGGEYNSPLHF	TRBV5-1
CASSADRGNSPLHF	TRBV6-1
CASSPRRSSGVNEQFF	TRBV4-2
CASSEGSYNEQFF	TRBV9
CSVVGQGASYGYTF	TRBV29-1
CASGMTASDSPLHF	TRBV27
CASSLQGIVSPLHF	TRBV5-8
CASSIAGARTDTQYF	TRBV19
CASSQVDSYEQYF	TRBV14
CASSVGGVGTVEAFF	TRBV9
CASSLAGTGGNGYTF	TRBV11-2
CASSRSPTGGYEQYF	TRBV6-1
CASSFGVGAYYEQYF	TRBV27
CASSQVYRDTFSAF	TRBV4-3
CASRAPSSSYNEQFF	TRBV6-5
CASQPPGGDSYEQYF	TRBV28
CAIYGQAQETQYF	TRBV6-1
CATSRDMGGSNQPQHF	TRBV15
CASSAGPYNSPLHF	TRBV6-1
CASSLASPLTSRRSYEQYF	TRBV5-1
CASDTRLAGVGYEQYF	TRBV28
CASSVGGLAGYEQYF	TRBV9
CAIATGTDFYEQYF	TRBV10-3
CASSLATGLAYEQYF	TRBV5-1
CASSSRGTDRNEKLFF	TRBV9
CASSVAGSYEQYF	TRBV2
CASDGRGVAQYF	TRBV28
CASSQVSLSDGYTF	TRBV4-3